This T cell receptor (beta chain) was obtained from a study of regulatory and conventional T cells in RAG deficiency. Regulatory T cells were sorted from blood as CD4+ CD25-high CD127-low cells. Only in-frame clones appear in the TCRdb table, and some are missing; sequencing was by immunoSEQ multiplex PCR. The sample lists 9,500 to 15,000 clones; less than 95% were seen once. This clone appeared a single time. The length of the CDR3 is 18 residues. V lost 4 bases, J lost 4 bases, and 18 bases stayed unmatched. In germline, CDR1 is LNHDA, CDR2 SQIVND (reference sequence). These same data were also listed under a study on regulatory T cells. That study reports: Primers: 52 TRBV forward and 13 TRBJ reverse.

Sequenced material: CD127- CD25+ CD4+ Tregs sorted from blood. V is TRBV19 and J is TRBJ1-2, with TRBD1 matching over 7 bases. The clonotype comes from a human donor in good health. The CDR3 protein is CASSSPRDRGLSSYGYTF. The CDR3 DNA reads TGTGCCAGTAGTAGTCCCCGGGACAGAGGGCTGTCCTCCTATGGCTACACCTTC.